This T cell receptor (beta chain) was found in a study of blood T cell repertoires in COVID-19. Looking at the study overall: Sites in the United States, Italy and Spain provided acute and convalescent COVID-19 samples. T cells, B-cell-depleted T cells, or PBMCs provided the cDNA or gDNA that served as material.

Trimming shortened V by 4 bases and J by 1 base, and 14 bases separated the two germline ends. Germline V CDR1 and CDR2: SGHRS, YFSETQ. The CDR3 length is 16 residues. Authors' processing steps: It was from reference gene primer amplification that nucleated cell counts were estimated. Some clones are missing from TCRdb's copy, which holds only in-frame ones; the method was immunoSEQ multiplex PCR. V and J calls and clone size come straight from that table; D and trimming were deduced from the DNA. The repertoire consists of around 400,000 clones, with approximately 87% occurring once and the leading ten covering 2.3%. Patients of the Seattle cohort, enrolled during active infection, were followed longitudinally.

This sequence was found in a woman aged 55-75 years with COVID-19, enrolled during active disease. The V call is TRBV5-1, the J call TRBJ2-2, with a tentative D call TRBD2 (6 bases). The sequencing input was peripheral blood. This chain's CDR3 is CASSRGRDGNTGELFF. As DNA, the CDR3 is TGCGCCAGCAGCCGAGGGCGGGACGGGAACACCGGGGAGCTGTTTTTT.